This TCR beta chain stems from a study of T cells after yellow fever vaccination. TCRdb processed the 5' RACE reads anew with MiXCR; each CDR3 protein has one entry. The sample has 550,000 to 750,000 distinct CDR3 sequences, less than 15% seen once. This clonotype was detected a few times. Germline values: CDR1 LNHNV, CDR2 YYDKDF (reference sequence). Trimming cost V 4 bases and J 7 bases, with 11 bases left between them. There are 12 residues in the CDR3. The receptor was derived from a man aged 25 to 40 who received the YFV17D yellow fever vaccine. Specimen: PBMCs, collected on the day of the yellow fever booster vaccination. The gene calls are TRBV15 and TRBJ2-7; tentatively, D is TRBD1 (6 bases). The CDR3 nucleotides are TGTGCCACCAGCAACACAGGGTATGAGCAGTACTTC. Protein product: CATSNTGYEQYF.